These 10 T cell receptor beta chains were all obtained from the same sample, sequenced in a study. Repertoires were generated with immunoSEQ multiplex PCR, while TCRdb's copy carries only in-frame clones and drops some. The top ten hold around 4.6% of the sample, which has about 68,000 clones, just over 90% seen once. The specimen was PBMCs. The receptors come from a man between 40 and 49 years old with rheumatoid arthritis.

The chain uses TRBV19 and TRBJ1-1; D might be TRBD1 (6 bases). V lost 4 bases and J lost 0, with 12 bases in between. Germline values: CDR1 LNHDA, CDR2 SQIVND (reference sequence). This CDR3 spans 15 amino acids. The CDR3 loop reads CASSNGQSLNTEAFF. The DNA for the CDR3 is TGTGCCAGTAGTAACGGACAGAGCCTGAACACTGAAGCTTTCTTT.

V and J are TRBV2 and TRBJ1-5; 8 bases align to TRBD1. The germline V gene encodes CDR1 SNHLY and CDR2 FYNNEI. The CDR3 has 15 amino acids. After removal of 5 bases from V and 8 bases from J, the junction contained 11 bases not matched to a gene. The CDR3 is CASSHRDRKTKPQHF. The DNA for the CDR3 is TGTGCCAGCAGTCACCGGGACAGGAAGACTAAGCCCCAGCATTTT.

This clone was picked up one time. This chain links TRBV7-6 with TRBJ2-1; 8 nucleotides align to TRBD1. V shed 5 bases, J shed 0 bases, and the junction held 3 bases outside the gene matches. The germline V gene has CDR1 SGHVS and CDR2 FNYEAQ. This CDR3 spans 15 amino acids. Written as DNA, the CDR3 is TGTGCCAGCAGCCCTGGACAGGGCTCCTACAATGAGCAGTTCTTC. Translation: CASSPGQGSYNEQFF.

This clone showed up just once. J is TRBJ2-5 and V is TRBV15; TRBD1 matches 12 bases. The CDR3 runs 15 residues. J lost 5 bases, V lost 5 bases, and 6 bases had no gene match. Germline CDR1 reads LNHNV; CDR2 reads YYDKDF (reference sequence). The CDR3 DNA is TGTGCCACCAGCTATGGGACAGGGGGCTTGGAGACCCAGTACTTC. Translation: CATSYGTGGLETQYF.

This clone was detected once. The V and J genes are TRBV7-9 and TRBJ1-5; 10 bases fit TRBD1. Germline CDR1 reads SEHNR; CDR2 reads FQNEAQ (reference sequence). The CDR3 is 17 amino acids. Trimming removed 3 bases from V and 5 bases from J; junction bases left unmatched: 10. The CDR3 bases are TGTGCCAGCAGCTTCTCGGTGACAGGGGGCCTCGATCAGCCCCAGCATTTT. This encodes CASSFSVTGGLDQPQHF.

V is TRBV7-2 and J is TRBJ2-7; TRBD2 matches 11 bases. The CDR3 totals 15 residues. Germline CDR1 is SGHTA and CDR2 is FQGNSA. V gave up 1 base and J gave up 4 bases; unmatched junction bases: 3. CDR3 in amino acids: CASSLGTSGGYEQYF. DNA for the CDR3: TGTGCCAGCAGCTTAGGCACTAGCGGGGGTTACGAGCAGTACTTC.

The chain is built from TRBV5-1 and TRBJ2-7; 7 bases are a match to TRBD1. CDR3 length: 16 amino acids. CDR1 and CDR2 from the germline V gene are SGHRS and YFSETQ. Losses at the gene ends were 3 bases for V and 0 bases for J; bases not matched to a gene: 9. The chain's CDR3 is CASSSQPGQTSYEQYF. CDR3 in DNA: TGCGCCAGCAGCTCCCAACCGGGACAGACCTCCTACGAGCAGTACTTC.

The rearrangement links TRBV7-9 to TRBJ2-7; D is uncertain. Between the trimmed V and J ends, which lost 0 bases and 0 bases, there was a span of 12 bases. Germline V gene sequence: CDR1 SEHNR, CDR2 FQNEAQ (reference sequence). The CDR3 is 16 residues long. The chain's CDR3 is CASSLAGIPYSYEQYF. As DNA, the CDR3 is TGTGCCAGCAGCTTAGCAGGGATTCCATACTCCTACGAGCAGTACTTC.

The genes are TRBV28 and TRBJ2-1, with 14 bases identical to TRBD2. CDR1 and CDR2 (germline): MDHEN, SYDVKM. The CDR3 extends over 19 amino acids. V trimming: 8 bases; J trimming: 4 bases; junction bases outside the gene matches: 16. This CDR3 is CASPPLRGTSGRSYNEQFF. In nucleotides, the CDR3 is TGTGCCAGCCCCCCCCTCCGGGGGACTAGCGGGAGATCTTACAATGAGCAGTTCTTC.

This chain links TRBV28 with TRBJ1-1; no clear D. Trimming pared 2 bases from V and 10 bases from J, leaving 17 bases between. The CDR3 length is 14 residues. Germline values: CDR1 MDHEN, CDR2 SYDVKM. The CDR3 reads CASSLIGRLPGAFF. In DNA form, the CDR3 reads TGTGCCAGCAGTTTAATCGGTCGTTTACCCGGAGCTTTCTTT.